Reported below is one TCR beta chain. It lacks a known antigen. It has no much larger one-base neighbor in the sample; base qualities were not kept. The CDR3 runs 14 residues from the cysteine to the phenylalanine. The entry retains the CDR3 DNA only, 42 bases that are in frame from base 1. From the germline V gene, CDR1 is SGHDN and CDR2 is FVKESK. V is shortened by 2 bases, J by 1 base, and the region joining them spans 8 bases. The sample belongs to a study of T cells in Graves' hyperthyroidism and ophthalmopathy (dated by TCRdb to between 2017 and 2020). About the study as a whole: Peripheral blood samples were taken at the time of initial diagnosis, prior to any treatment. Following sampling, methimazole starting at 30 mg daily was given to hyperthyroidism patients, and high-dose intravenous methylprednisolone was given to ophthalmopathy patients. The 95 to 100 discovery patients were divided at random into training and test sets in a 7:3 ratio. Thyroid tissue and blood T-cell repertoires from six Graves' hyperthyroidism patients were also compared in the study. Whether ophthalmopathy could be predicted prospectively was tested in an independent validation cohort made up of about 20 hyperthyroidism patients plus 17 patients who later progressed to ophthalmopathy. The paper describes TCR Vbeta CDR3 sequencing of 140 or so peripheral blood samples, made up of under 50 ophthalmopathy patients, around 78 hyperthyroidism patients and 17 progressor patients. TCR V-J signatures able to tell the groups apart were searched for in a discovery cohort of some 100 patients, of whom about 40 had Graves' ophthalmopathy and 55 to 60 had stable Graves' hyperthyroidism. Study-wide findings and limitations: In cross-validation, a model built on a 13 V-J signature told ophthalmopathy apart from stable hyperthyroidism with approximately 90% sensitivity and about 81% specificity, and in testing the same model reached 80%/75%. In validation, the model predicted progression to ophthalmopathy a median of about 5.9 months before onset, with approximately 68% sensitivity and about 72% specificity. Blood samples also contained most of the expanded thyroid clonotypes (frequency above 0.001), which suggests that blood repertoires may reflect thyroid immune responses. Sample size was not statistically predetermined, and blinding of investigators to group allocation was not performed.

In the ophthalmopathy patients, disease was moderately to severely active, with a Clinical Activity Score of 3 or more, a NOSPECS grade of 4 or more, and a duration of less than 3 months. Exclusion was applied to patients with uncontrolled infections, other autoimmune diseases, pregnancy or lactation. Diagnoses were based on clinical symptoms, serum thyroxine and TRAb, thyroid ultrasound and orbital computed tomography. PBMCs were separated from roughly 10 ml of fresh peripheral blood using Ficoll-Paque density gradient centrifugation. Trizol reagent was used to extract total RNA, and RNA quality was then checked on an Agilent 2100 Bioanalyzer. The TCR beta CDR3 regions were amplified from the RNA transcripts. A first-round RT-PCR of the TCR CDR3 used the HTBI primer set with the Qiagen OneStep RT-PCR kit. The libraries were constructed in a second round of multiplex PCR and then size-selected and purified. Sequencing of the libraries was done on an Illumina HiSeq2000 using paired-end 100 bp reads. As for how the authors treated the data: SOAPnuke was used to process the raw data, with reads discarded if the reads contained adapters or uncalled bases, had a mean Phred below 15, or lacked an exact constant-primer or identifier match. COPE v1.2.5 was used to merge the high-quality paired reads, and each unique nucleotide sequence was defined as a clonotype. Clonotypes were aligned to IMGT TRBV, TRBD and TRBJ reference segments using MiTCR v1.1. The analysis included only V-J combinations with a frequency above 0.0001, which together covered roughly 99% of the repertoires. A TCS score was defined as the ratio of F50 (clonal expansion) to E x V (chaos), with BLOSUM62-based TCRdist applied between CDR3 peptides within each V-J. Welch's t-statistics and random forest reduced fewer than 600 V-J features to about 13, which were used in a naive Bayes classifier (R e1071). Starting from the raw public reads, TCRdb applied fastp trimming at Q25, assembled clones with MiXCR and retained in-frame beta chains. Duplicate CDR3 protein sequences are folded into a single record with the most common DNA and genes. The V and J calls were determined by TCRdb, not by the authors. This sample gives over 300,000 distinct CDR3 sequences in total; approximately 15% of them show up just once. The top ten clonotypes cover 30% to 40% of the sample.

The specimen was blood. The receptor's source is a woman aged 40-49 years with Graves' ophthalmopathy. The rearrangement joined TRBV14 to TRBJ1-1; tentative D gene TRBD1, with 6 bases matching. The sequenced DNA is TGTGCCAGCAGCCAATTGGGACAGAACACTGAAGCTTTCTTT. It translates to CASSQLGQNTEAFF.